The clone carrying this TCR beta chain has just a few counts. The source of the sample is a study of control samples from healthy donors and cancer patients. The length of the CDR3 is 15 residues. V lost 0 bases to trimming and J lost 0 bases, with 8 bases between them. CDR1 is MNHNS, CDR2 SASEGT, per germline. This table comes from immunoSEQ multiplex PCR, and its TCRdb copy is limited to in-frame clones, with some not included. The sample shows 100,000 to 150,000 clones, approximately 89% of them seen only once. This receptor was identified in a man aged 45-65 years with head and neck cancer. V is TRBV6-1 and J is TRBJ1-2, with D unclear. Material: PBMCs. CDR3: CASSEAGATNYGYTF. For the CDR3, the DNA is TGTGCCAGCAGTGAAGCCGGCGCTACTAACTATGGCTACACCTTC.